Following are 32 T cell receptor beta chains from one sample sequenced in a study of regulatory T cells in long-lasting Graves disease (dated by TCRdb to the early 2020s). The protocol used for the library was multiplex PCR. TCRdb records Illumina HiSeq 4000 as the sequencer. iRepertoire HTBI primers and Arm-PCR amplification of CDR3 regions were used to construct TCR beta libraries. TCRdb handled the public reads itself, with Q25 trimming in fastp and clone calling in MiXCR, and kept productive beta chains. All rows with the same CDR3 protein become a single entry with the most common DNA and genes. The sample data list 400,000 to 500,000 distinct CDR3 sequences, and about 16% of these were observed just once. The top ten hold 20% to 25% of the sample. Read against the paper, the sample's time point label means: newly diagnosed GD, antithyroid drugs for less than 3 months. For both TCR sequencing and RNA sequencing, RNA was extracted from PBMCs using TRIzol.

This same sample was also taken into another study, of T cells in Graves' hyperthyroidism and ophthalmopathy.

The material was peripheral blood mononuclear cells (PBMCs), obtained at new diagnosis, from a patient treated with antithyroid drugs. All receptors derive from a woman aged 18-29 years with Graves disease. Donor details come from another sample of the same person, matched by shared clones.

The table lists this clonotype with a few counts. The V and J genes are TRBV7-9 and TRBJ1-1; D gene unclear. Germline V lookup: CDR1 SEHNR, CDR2 FQNEAQ (reference sequence). The CDR3 is 14 amino acids. V shed 2 bases and J shed 1 base, with 8 bases lying between them. Here the CDR3 DNA reads TGTGCCAGCAGCTTAAGACGGGAGAACACTGAAGCTTTCTTT. Amino acid sequence: CASSLRRENTEAFF. The whole variable domain, remainder taken from reference TRBV7-9 and TRBJ1-1, is DTGVSQNPRHKITKRGQNVTFRCDPISEHNRLYWYRQTLGQGPEFLTYFQNEAQLEKSRLLSDRFSAERPKGSFSTLEIQRTEQGDSAMYLCASSLRRENTEAFFGQGTRLTVV.

Points on this clonotype: Possible read error: a much larger clone is one base away. The chain is built from TRBV30 and TRBJ1-5; 7 positions agree with TRBD1. Germline V gene data show CDR1 as GTSNPN and CDR2 as SVGIG (reference sequence). The CDR3 has 13 amino acids. The ends lost 5 bases at V and 5 bases at J; junction bases unmatched: 6. The CDR3 bases are TGTGCCTGGGGTTGGACAGGAGATCAGCCCCAGCATTTT. Residues: CAWGWTGDQPQHF.

This clonotype was observed a handful of times. The chain recombines TRBV27 with TRBJ2-7, with 10 bases lining up with TRBD2. The trim removed 5 bases at V and 4 bases at J, leaving 8 bases unmatched. Germline CDR1 MNHEY, CDR2 SMNVEV (reference sequence). The CDR3 loop spans 15 amino acids. The CDR3 here is CASSATAGGPYEQYF. In DNA, the CDR3 is TGTGCCAGCAGTGCCACAGCGGGAGGGCCTTACGAGCAGTACTTC.

This chain links TRBV5-1 with TRBJ2-5, with D uncertain. Trimming cost V 5 bases and J 0 bases, with 5 bases left between them. CDR3 length equals 12 residues. Per the germline V gene, CDR1 is SGHRS and CDR2 is YFSETQ. The CDR3 region is CASSEYQETQYF. The CDR3 coding sequence is TGCGCCAGCAGTGAGTACCAAGAGACCCAGTACTTC.

This clonotype has ten or more counts. The rearrangement uses TRBV7-2 and TRBJ2-7; D is unclear. The CDR3 length is 16 residues. Germline V CDR1 and CDR2: SGHTA, FQGNSA. V gave up 0 bases and J gave up 5 bases, with 17 bases separating them. The chain's CDR3 is CASSLAAILLADEQYF. The CDR3 DNA sequence: TGTGCCAGCAGCTTAGCTGCCATACTCCTTGCGGACGAGCAGTACTTC.

This clonotype was detected ten times or more. V is TRBV12-3 or TRBV12-4 and J is TRBJ2-1; TRBD2 matches at 12 bases. The trim removed 2 bases at V and 4 bases at J, leaving 3 bases unmatched. This CDR3 contains 16 residues. Here the CDR3 DNA reads TGTGCCAGCAGTTTATCACTAGCGGGGGGTTACAATGAGCAGTTCTTC. This encodes CASSLSLAGGYNEQFF.

V and J are TRBV3-1 and TRBJ2-7, with 10 bases matching TRBD2. The CDR3 length is 16 residues. The germline V gene has CDR1 LGHDT and CDR2 YNNKEL (reference sequence). V lost 2 bases to trimming and J lost 1 base; unmatched junction nucleotides: 5. The CDR3 loop is CASSQSSSGSSYEQYF. The CDR3 DNA sequence: TGTGCCAGCAGCCAATCCTCTAGCGGGAGTTCCTACGAGCAGTACTTC.

This clonotype was detected only a few times. The rearrangement links TRBV29-1 to TRBJ2-7; 14 nucleotides align to TRBD2. The CDR3 contains 14 residues. Germline assignment: CDR1 SQVTM and CDR2 ANQGSEA. V gave up 7 bases and J gave up 6 bases; unmatched junction bases: 8. CDR3 in DNA: TGCAGCGCACGACTAGCGGGAGGGCCTCGCGAGCAGTACTTC. Protein product: CSARLAGGPREQYF.

This clonotype appeared many times. J is TRBJ2-5 and V is TRBV11-3; 9 bases map to TRBD1. J lost 5 bases, V lost 5 bases, and 9 bases had no gene match. CDR1 is SGHNT, CDR2 YENEEA, per germline. This CDR3 contains 15 residues. The CDR3 sequence: CASSPEQGAMETQYF. The CDR3 DNA reads as TGTGCCAGCAGCCCTGAACAGGGGGCAATGGAGACCCAGTACTTC.

The chain is built from TRBV14 and TRBJ2-1; no clear D. The CDR3 length is 14 residues. V shed 4 bases and J shed 8 bases, with 15 bases lying between them. The germline V gene has CDR1 SGHDN and CDR2 FVKESK. DNA for the CDR3: TGTGCCAGCAGCCGAGCAGACGGATTGTATGAGCAGTTCTTC. Its translation is CASSRADGLYEQFF. Filled out from reference TRBV14 and TRBJ2-1, the complete variable domain reads EAGVTQFPSHSVIEKGQTVTLRCDPISGHDNLYWYRRVMGKEIKFLLHFVKESKQDESGMPNNRFLAERTGGTYSTLKVQPAELEDSGVYFCASSRADGLYEQFFGPGTRLTVL.

V is TRBV19 and J is TRBJ1-5; 7 bases align to TRBD1. Germline V lookup: CDR1 LNHDA, CDR2 SQIVND (reference sequence). The CDR3 totals 18 residues. V was pared by 4 bases and J by 0 bases, with 12 bases of the junction left unmatched. In DNA, the CDR3 is TGTGCCAGTAGTACATCCGGGACAGCAACTTATAGCAATCAGCCCCAGCATTTT. This gives the protein CASSTSGTATYSNQPQHF. The entire variable domain, with the rest obtained from reference TRBV19 and TRBJ1-5, is as follows: DGGITQSPKYLFRKEGQNVTLSCEQNLNHDAMYWYRQDPGQGLRLIYYSQIVNDFQKGDIAEGYSVSREKKESFPLTVTSAQKNPTAFYLCASSTSGTATYSNQPQHFGDGTRLSIL.

Many counts were recorded for this clonotype. V is TRBV28 and J is TRBJ2-1; D perhaps matches TRBD2 (6 bases). Trimming left V 0 bases short and J 3 bases short, with 15 bases between. The CDR3 is 17 residues long. Germline loops: CDR1 MDHEN, CDR2 SYDVKM. The chain's CDR3 is CASSLWGRTINYNEQFF. CDR3 DNA sequence: TGTGCCAGCAGTTTATGGGGGCGGACTATCAACTACAATGAGCAGTTCTTC.

This clonotype was counted many times. The rearrangement joins TRBV28 to TRBJ2-6; D is possibly TRBD1 (6 bases). The germline CDR1 and CDR2 sequences are MDHEN and SYDVKM. This CDR3 comprises 17 residues. Trimming cost V 1 base and J 1 base, with 11 bases left between them. This chain's CDR3 is CASSLSRTVSGANVLTF. Here the CDR3 DNA reads TGTGCCAGCAGTTTATCTCGGACAGTATCTGGGGCCAACGTCCTGACTTTC.

This clonotype has at least ten counts. The rearrangement links TRBV7-3 to TRBJ2-5; no reliable D call. In germline, CDR1 is SGHTA, CDR2 FQGTGA. The CDR3 is made up of 13 amino acids. V dropped 0 bases and J dropped 4 bases, with 6 bases sitting between them. The CDR3 DNA reads as TGTGCCAGCAGCTTAACGCGCGGAGAGACCCAGTACTTC. It translates to CASSLTRGETQYF.

This clonotype has just a few counts. This sequence joins TRBV15 and TRBJ2-5; D is perhaps TRBD1 (5 bases). V lost 1 base and J 1 base, leaving 7 bases between the germline ends. The CDR3 extends over 14 amino acids. The germline V gene has CDR1 LNHNV and CDR2 YYDKDF (reference sequence). The CDR3 bases are TGTGCCACCAGCAGAGGCACAGGCCAAGAGACCCAGTACTTC. This translates into CATSRGTGQETQYF.

This clonotype has ten or more counts. The rearrangement joins TRBV11-2 to TRBJ2-1; tentatively, D is TRBD1 (6 bases). The germline V gene encodes CDR1 SGHAT and CDR2 FQNNGV. This CDR3 spans 16 amino acids. V was pared by 4 bases and J by 0 bases, with 13 bases between. The DNA of the CDR3 is TGTGCCAGCAGCTCTTTGAGGGGGAGCTCCTACAATGAGCAGTTCTTC. The encoded protein is CASSSLRGSSYNEQFF. Supplemented by reference TRBV11-2 and TRBJ2-1, the full variable domain reads EAGVAQSPRYKIIEKRQSVAFWCNPISGHATLYWYQQILGQGPKLLIQFQNNGVVDDSQLPKDRFSAERLKGVDSTLKIQPAKLEDSAVYLCASSSLRGSSYNEQFFGPGTRLTVL.

The chain joins TRBV6-1 to TRBJ1-2; TRBD1 matches at 9 bases. The CDR3 sequence is 15 residues long. Germline V gene lookup returns CDR1 MNHNS and CDR2 SASEGT. The J segment lost 2 bases and the V segment lost 6 bases, leaving 7 bases of the junction unmatched. CDR3 in amino acids: CASRHSGQGNYGYTF. The CDR3 DNA reads as TGTGCCAGCAGACATTCCGGACAGGGGAACTATGGCTACACCTTC.

V is TRBV12-3 or TRBV12-4 and J is TRBJ2-7; 7 nucleotides match TRBD1. The CDR3 loop spans 13 amino acids. V was clipped by 8 bases and J by 8 bases; unmatched bases: 12. The chain's CDR3 is CASPGQGDRQQYF. The CDR3 bases are TGTGCCAGCCCCGGGCAGGGGGATAGGCAGCAGTACTTC.

This clonotype was counted ten times or more. V usage is TRBV7-9 and J usage is TRBJ1-2; D not resolved. The V gene's germline CDR1 is SEHNR and CDR2 FQNEAQ (reference sequence). V was trimmed by 1 base and J by 4 bases, leaving 4 bases between them. The CDR3 extends over 12 amino acids. The CDR3 bases are TGTGCCAGCAGCTTAGAGGTCTATGGCTACACCTTC. As protein: CASSLEVYGYTF.

Here the CDR3 DNA reads TGTGCCAGCTCATCAAGACTAGCGGGACACGAAAATGAGCAGTTCTTC. It translates to CASSSRLAGHENEQFF. The genes are TRBV18 and TRBJ2-1; 11 nucleotides align to TRBD2. Germline assignment: CDR1 KGHSH and CDR2 LQKENI. V lost 5 bases to trimming and J lost 7 bases; unmatched junction nucleotides: 10. This CDR3 has 16 amino acids.

This clonotype was observed many times. V usage is TRBV2 and J usage is TRBJ2-1, with TRBD2 identical over 14 bases. Germline V gives CDR1 SNHLY, CDR2 FYNNEI. The V gene end was trimmed by 4 bases and the J gene end by 6 bases; junction bases not matched to a gene: 5. CDR3 length equals 16 residues. Written as DNA, the CDR3 is TGTGCCAGCAGTGGCCCGGGACTAGCGGGAGTCAATGAGCAGTTCTTC. Protein product: CASSGPGLAGVNEQFF.

A remark on this clonotype: One junction end disagrees with the germline gene, perhaps due to a read error. The chain uses TRBV7-2 and TRBJ1-1; tentative D call: TRBD1 (6 bases). This CDR3 is 14 amino acids long. Germline V gene sequence: CDR1 SGHTA, CDR2 FQGNSA. The CDR3 reads CANSLGQRNTEAFF. As DNA, the CDR3 is TGTGCCAACAGCTTAGGACAGAGGAACACTGAAGCTTTCTTT.

This clonotype was found many times. The chain couples TRBV7-3 to TRBJ2-7, with TRBD1 matching over 7 bases. CDR3 length: 12 residues. V was clipped by 3 bases and J by 7 bases; unmatched bases: 3. CDR1 SGHTA and CDR2 FQGTGA come from the germline V gene. The CDR3 sequence is CASSFPGGEQYF. CDR3 nucleotide sequence: TGTGCCAGCAGCTTTCCAGGGGGAGAGCAGTACTTC.

V gene TRBV19 combines with J gene TRBJ1-4, with D hard to call. This CDR3 spans 17 amino acids. V lost 2 bases and J 5 bases, leaving 18 bases between the germline ends. Germline CDR1 and CDR2: LNHDA and SQIVND (reference sequence). The CDR3 is CASSIIHVSRLNEKLFF. The CDR3 DNA sequence: TGTGCCAGTAGTATAATCCACGTTTCACGTCTAAATGAAAAACTGTTTTTT. The full variable domain, in which reference TRBV19 and TRBJ1-4 provide the parts outside the CDR3, is DGGITQSPKYLFRKEGQNVTLSCEQNLNHDAMYWYRQDPGQGLRLIYYSQIVNDFQKGDIAEGYSVSREKKESFPLTVTSAQKNPTAFYLCASSIIHVSRLNEKLFFGSGTQLSVL.

This clonotype was found a few times. V and J are TRBV5-5 and TRBJ2-3; no reliable D call. Germline assignment: CDR1 SGHKS and CDR2 YYEKEE (reference sequence). The CDR3 has 12 residues. The germline V and J ends were trimmed by 5 bases and 2 bases, with 6 bases remaining between them. CDR3 sequence reads: CASRPHTDTQYF. CDR3 coding DNA: TGTGCCAGCAGACCACACACAGATACGCAGTATTTT. The complete variable domain, with remaining parts taken from reference TRBV5-5 and TRBJ2-3, reads DAGVTQSPTHLIKTRGQQVTLRCSPISGHKSVSWYQQVLGQGPQFIFQYYEKEERGRGNFPDRFSARQFPNYSSELNVNALLLGDSALYLCASRPHTDTQYFGPGTRLTVL.

V usage is TRBV5-4 and J usage is TRBJ2-7; TRBD2 aligns across 11 bases. The CDR3 is 15 residues long. Losses at the gene ends were 0 bases for V and 5 bases for J; bases not matched to a gene: 4. Looked up from germline, CDR1 is SGHNT and CDR2 is YYREEE (reference sequence). In nucleotides, the CDR3 is TGTGCCAGCAGCTTGGCACTAGCGGGAGTCCACGAGCAGTACTTC. Its translation: CASSLALAGVHEQYF.

The genes are TRBV5-1 and TRBJ2-2; D possibly corresponds to TRBD1 (6 bases). Germline CDR1 reads SGHRS; CDR2 reads YFSETQ. The CDR3 loop spans 18 amino acids. V gave up 4 bases and J gave up 0 bases, with 19 bases separating them. The CDR3 is CASSTLDRTPANTGELFF. The CDR3 coding sequence is TGCGCCAGCAGCACGCTAGACAGGACCCCCGCGAACACCGGGGAGCTGTTTTTT.

This clonotype was counted only a few times. V gene TRBV12-3 or TRBV12-4 combines with J gene TRBJ1-3, with D unclear. V lost 6 bases and J lost 0, with 6 bases in between. The CDR3 totals 13 residues. DNA for the CDR3: TGTGCCAGCAGGCATGGCTCTGGAAACACCATATATTTT. Translation gives CASRHGSGNTIYF.

This clonotype was observed many times. This chain links TRBV12-3 or TRBV12-4 with TRBJ1-4, with no clear D. The CDR3 length is 14 residues. V lost 6 bases and J 1 base, leaving 9 bases between the germline ends. CDR3 bases: TGTGCCAGCAGGGCTGGGGAAACTAATGAAAAACTGTTTTTT. It translates to CASRAGETNEKLFF.

At least ten counts were recorded for this clonotype. The chain employs TRBV28 and TRBJ2-3; TRBD2 aligns across 12 bases. V lost 7 bases to trimming and J lost 6 bases; unmatched junction nucleotides: 2. The CDR3 has 13 residues. Germline lookup yields CDR1 MDHEN and CDR2 SYDVKM. The DNA for the CDR3 is TGTGCCAGCATTCTAGCGGGAGGGGATACGCAGTATTTT. It specifies CASILAGGDTQYF.

This clonotype appeared many times. This chain links TRBV2 with TRBJ2-1, with TRBD2 matching 8 bases. The CDR3 loop spans 15 amino acids. Germline CDR1 and CDR2: SNHLY and FYNNEI. Trimming at V came to 9 bases and at J to 7 bases, leaving 14 bases not matched to a gene. The CDR3, as DNA: TGTGCCAGTAGAGCCGGGACTAGTCGTTCGAATGAGCAGTTCTTC. Protein: CASRAGTSRSNEQFF.

The J gene is TRBJ2-3, the V gene TRBV7-3; 10 bases agree with TRBD2. CDR1 SGHTA and CDR2 FQGTGA come from the germline V gene. The CDR3 covers 17 residues. V lost 0 bases to trimming and J lost 3 bases; unmatched junction nucleotides: 6. The CDR3 nucleotides read TGTGCCAGCAGCTTAACTGGGGTAGCGGGAGGTACAGATACGCAGTATTTT. This sequence encodes CASSLTGVAGGTDTQYF.